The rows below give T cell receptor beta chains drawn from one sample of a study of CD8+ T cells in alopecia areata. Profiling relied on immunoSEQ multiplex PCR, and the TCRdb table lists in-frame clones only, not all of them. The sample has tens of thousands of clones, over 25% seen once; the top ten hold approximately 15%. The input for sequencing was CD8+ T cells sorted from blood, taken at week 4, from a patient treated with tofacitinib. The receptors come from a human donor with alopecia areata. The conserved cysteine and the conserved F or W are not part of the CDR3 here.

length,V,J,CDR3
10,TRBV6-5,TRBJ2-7,ASSYSIRDLT
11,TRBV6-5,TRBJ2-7,ASSYSQSYEQY
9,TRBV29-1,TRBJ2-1,SVLAYNEQF
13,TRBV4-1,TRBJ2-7,ASSQVAAGQYEQY
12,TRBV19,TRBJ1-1,ASSTPGRDTEAF
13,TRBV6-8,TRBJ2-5,ASPGGLGGRETQY
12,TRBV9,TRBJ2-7,ASSPSTGPYEQY
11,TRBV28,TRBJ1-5,ASSPGASKPQH
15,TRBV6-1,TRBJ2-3,ASSEGQGGWGTDTQY
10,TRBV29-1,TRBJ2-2,SVPSGTGELF
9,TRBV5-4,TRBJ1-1,ASSSFTEAF
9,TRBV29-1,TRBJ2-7,SVFAGHEQY
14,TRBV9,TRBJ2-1,ASSHLQVGVYNEQF
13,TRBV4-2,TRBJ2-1,ASSQDWLARNEQF
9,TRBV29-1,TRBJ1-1,SASVSGEAF
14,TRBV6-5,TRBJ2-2,ASSYPGLASPGELF
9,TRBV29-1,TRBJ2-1,SVDRENEQF
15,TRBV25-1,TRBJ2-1,ASSEPGPRDLYNEQF
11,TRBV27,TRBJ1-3,ASSLSSGNTIY
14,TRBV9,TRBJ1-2,ASSGETRAWDYGYT
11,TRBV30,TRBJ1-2,AWNVGQSYGYT
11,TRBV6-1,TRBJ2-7,ASSELGGDEQY
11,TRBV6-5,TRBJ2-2,ASSYKEAGELF
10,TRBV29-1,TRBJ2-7,SVGFREDEQY
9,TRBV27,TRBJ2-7,ASRWGYEQY
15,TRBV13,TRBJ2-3,ASSLEGYLASTDTQY
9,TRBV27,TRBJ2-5,ASMNRETQY
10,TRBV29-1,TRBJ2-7,SATGPSYEQY
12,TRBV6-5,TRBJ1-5,ASSYSRSNQPQH
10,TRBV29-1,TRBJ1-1,SVDLGDTEAF
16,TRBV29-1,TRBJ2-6,SAQQTGVISGGANVLT
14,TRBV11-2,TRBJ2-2,ASSNGLPPNTGELF
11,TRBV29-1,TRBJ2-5,SVEDRWGVTQY
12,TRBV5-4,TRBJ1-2,ASSRKTGVYGYT
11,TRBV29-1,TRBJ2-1,SVGSLSYNEQF
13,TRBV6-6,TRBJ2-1,VGANRDQGRDEQF
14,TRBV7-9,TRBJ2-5,ASSLAFPGPQETQY
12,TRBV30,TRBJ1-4,AWSIGTGTEKLF
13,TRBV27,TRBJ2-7,ASSPPGLAFGEQY
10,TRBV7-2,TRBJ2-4,ASSLSMDIQY
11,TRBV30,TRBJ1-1,AWSFQGFTEAF
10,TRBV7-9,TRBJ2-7,ASSRTDYEQY
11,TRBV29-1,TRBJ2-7,SAGTSGIHEQY
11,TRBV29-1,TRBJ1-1,SGRGSRGTEAF
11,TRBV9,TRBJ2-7,ATDLGRELEQY
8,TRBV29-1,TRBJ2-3,SVESWTQY
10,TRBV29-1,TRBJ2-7,SVDGAVDEQY
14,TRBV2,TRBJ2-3,ASSETGLRGTDTQY
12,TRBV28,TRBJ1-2,ASSTSEPFYGYT
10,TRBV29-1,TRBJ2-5,SVQTYQETQY
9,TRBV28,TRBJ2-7,ASSFSYEQY
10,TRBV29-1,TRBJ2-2,SVVGTTGELF
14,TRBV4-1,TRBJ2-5,ASSPGGAVYQETQY
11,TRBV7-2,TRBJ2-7,ASSPTWLYEQY